This T cell receptor beta chain was documented in a study of cytomegalovirus exposure and HLA in healthy donors. Study-wide results and caveats: In a later analysis, roughly 17,000 TCR beta sequences were associated with HLA alleles at 0.05 false discovery rate. Reported results showed that the classifier diagnosed cytomegalovirus status with high specificity and sensitivity. Upon later analysis, TCR association rates were observed to vary by HLA locus, being highest for DRB1 and lowest for HLA-C.

In regard to this clone: Its specificity is unknown.

The PCR employed 60 Vbeta primers together with 13 Jbeta primers. Clones were sequenced by immunoSEQ multiplex PCR, and TCRdb holds only the in-frame ones, with some missing. The profile shows 130,000 or so clones, about four fifths of them singletons. Germline V gene sequence: CDR1 MNHNS, CDR2 SASEGT. Trimming cost V 4 bases and J 0 bases, with 12 bases left between them. The CDR3 is 15 residues long. The chain employs TRBV6-1 and TRBJ2-5; D is possibly TRBD1 (6 bases). Sequenced input: PBMCs. This clonotype originated in a young man in good health and CMV-seropositive. The CDR3 coding sequence is TGTGCCAGCAGTGGGGCGAGGGGGTACCAAGAGACCCAGTACTTC. This encodes CASSGARGYQETQYF.